What follows is one TCR beta chain and its context. Only a few counts were recorded for this clone. This clone's antigen is unknown. The input lacks base qualities; no much larger clone sits a single base away. These data originate in a study of blood T cell repertoires in COVID-19 (dated by TCRdb to between 2020 and 2021). For the wider study: The collaborator samples originated in the United States, Italy and Spain and spanned the acute and convalescent phases of COVID-19. The prospective study material was composed of cDNA or gDNA derived from T cells, B-cell-depleted T cells, or PBMCs. Deeply sampled blood TCRbeta repertoires from subjects exposed to, actively infected with, or recovered from COVID-19 were included in the dataset. The repertoires were made available in a free public database intended to serve as a resource for research on the immune response to SARS-CoV-2. Samples were obtained from the ongoing ImmuneRACE study (first 160 participants) and from 1,254 subjects provided by 6 global collaborators. Sample metadata almost always included a de-identified subject ID, COVID-19 status, age in years and sex. Where available, HLA class I and class II types were obtained from metadata supplied by the sample provider rather than from assay-based typing.

The study at large found these results: The amount of clinical and demographic metadata varied by source and participant and was provided uncurated.

TCRbeta CDR3 regions were amplified from genomic DNA using the immunoSEQ Assay, a bias-controlled multiplex PCR. As for how the authors treated the data: Nucleated cell counts per sample were estimated from amplification of reference gene primers within the assay. To quantify the absolute abundance of each unique TCRbeta CDR3 rearrangement, sequence reads were collapsed and filtered. For each sample, productive Simpson clonality was calculated as the square root of Simpson's diversity index over productive rearrangements. Held by TCRdb, this immuneACCESS table contains in-frame sequences only and omits some clones. Under half of the omission traces to an unresolved V gene where checked; the cause of the rest is unknown. V and J calls and clone size come straight from that table; D and trimming were deduced from the DNA. This sample gives about 360,000 clones in total; approximately 86% of them show up just once. The ten largest account for about 2.9% of the sample.

Collaborating institutions collected whole blood in K2EDTA tubes following their own protocols. For TCRbeta analysis, collaborators shipped samples in one of three forms: frozen whole blood, isolated PBMCs, or DNA extracted from either of those sample types. Its CDR3 holds 15 amino acids, cysteine through phenylalanine. This entry keeps only the CDR3 DNA: 45 bases, framed from base 1. CDR1 SGDLS and CDR2 YYNGEE were looked up in the germline V gene. Trimming takes 4 bases off V and 5 bases off J; junction bases not matched to a gene: 8. The sample was peripheral blood. This TCR derives from a human donor in a cohort sampled during active COVID-19. The rearrangement combines TRBV9 with TRBJ2-5; the central 10 bases match TRBD2. Here the CDR3 is given as CASSPQGLAWETQYF. The bases read TGTGCCAGCAGCCCCCAGGGACTAGCGTGGGAGACCCAGTACTTC.